This T cell receptor (beta chain) was retrieved from a study of monozygotic twins with inflammatory bowel disease. On this clonotype itself: What it recognizes is unknown.

Researchers isolated total RNA from whole blood without sorting T cells. TCRdb reprocessed the 5' RACE reads, keeping one entry per CDR3 protein, no DNA. Recorded for this sample: approximately 210,000 distinct CDR3 sequences. Study-wide results and limits: Reduced clonotype sharing with other individuals was observed in IBD patients relative to healthy twins, especially with disease activity. Varied immunosuppressive treatments among patients may have increased repertoire variability. Subtypes among T cells remained indistinguishable.

The CDR3 is 15 amino acids. The germline CDR1 and CDR2 sequences are MNHEY and SVGAGI. This chain uses TRBV6-5 with TRBJ2-1; TCRdb indicates TRBD2, and absent DNA this call remains unverified. This receptor was identified in a human donor with ulcerative colitis or Crohn's disease, or a healthy co-twin of an affected twin (not recorded which). Sequences were obtained from blood. CDR3 sequence reads: CASSSTSGPYNEQFF.